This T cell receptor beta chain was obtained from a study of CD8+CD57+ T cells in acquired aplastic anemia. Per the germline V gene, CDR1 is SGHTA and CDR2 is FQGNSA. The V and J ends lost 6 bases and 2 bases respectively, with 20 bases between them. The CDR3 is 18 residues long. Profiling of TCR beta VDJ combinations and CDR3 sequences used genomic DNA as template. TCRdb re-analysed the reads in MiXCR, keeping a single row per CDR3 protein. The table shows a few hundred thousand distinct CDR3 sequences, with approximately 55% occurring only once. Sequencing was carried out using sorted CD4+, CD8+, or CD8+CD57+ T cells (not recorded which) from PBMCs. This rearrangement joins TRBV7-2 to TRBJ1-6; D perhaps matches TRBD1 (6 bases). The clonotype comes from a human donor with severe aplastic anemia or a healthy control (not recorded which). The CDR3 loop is CASRIPGAGETYNSPLHF. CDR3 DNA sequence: TGTGCCAGCAGAATACCGGGGGCAGGGGAAACCTATAATTCACCCCTCCACTTT.